This TCR beta chain was identified during a study of blood T cell repertoires in COVID-19. Study as a whole: Samples representing acute and convalescent COVID-19 were sourced from the United States, Italy and Spain. From T cells, B-cell-depleted T cells, or PBMCs came the material, which was cDNA or gDNA.

Germline V lookup: CDR1 SEHNR, CDR2 FQNEAQ (reference sequence). Trimming took 5 bases from V and 10 from J, leaving 15 bases between them. The CDR3 length is 13 residues. In the study's own analysis: Reference gene primer amplification gave nucleated cell count estimates. Assay: immunoSEQ multiplex PCR; the TCRdb copy retains only in-frame clones and omits some. V, J and clone size derive from that table, while D and trimming were established from the DNA sequence. The top ten clones hold roughly 4.2% of a sample with roughly 150,000 clones, more than 75% of them seen once. J is TRBJ1-5 and V is TRBV7-9, with TRBD1 as a possible D gene (5 bases). The sample consisted of peripheral blood. This sequence originates from a man in his sixties with acute or convalescent COVID-19. The CDR3 DNA follows: TGTGCCAGCAGCGTTCGAGATCAGGGACCCCAGCATTTT. It is translated as CASSVRDQGPQHF.